A selection of T cell receptor beta chains follows, all from one sample in a study of shared clonotypes between healthy human individuals. Generated by immunoSEQ multiplex PCR, the TCRdb table keeps only in-frame clones and is missing some. The table includes hundreds of thousands of clones, more than 75% detected once. Specimen: PBMCs. The receptors here all came from a woman aged 40 to 50 in good health. Some clones in this sample may be carry-over from other donors' samples. CDR3s include the opening cysteine and the closing phenylalanine or tryptophan. D genes are given only for firm matches. Size values are once, few and many counts, or a class for expanded clones, and some rows have none.

v_call	clone_size	d_call	j_call	cdr3_nt	cdr3_aa
TRBV5-1	.	.	TRBJ1-5	TGCGCCAGCAGCTTGGGGCCCGATCAGCCCCAGCATTTT	CASSLGPDQPQHF
TRBV7-9	.	TRBD1	TRBJ2-7	TGTGCCAGCAGCTTGCGCGCCGGGACAGGAGTCTCCTACGAGCAGTACTTC	CASSLRAGTGVSYEQYF
TRBV7-2	many	.	TRBJ2-7	TGTGCCAGCAGCCCCGGCGGGGGCCCCTTAGAGCAGTACTTC	CASSPGGGPLEQYF
TRBV29-1	.	TRBD1	TRBJ2-1	TGCAGCGTTGGGGGGCCAGGGGGTGAGCAGTTCTTC	CSVGGPGGEQFF
TRBV15	.	.	TRBJ2-7	TGTGCCACCAGCAGAGACAGTTACTACGAGCAGTACTTC	CATSRDSYYEQYF
TRBV28	.	.	TRBJ1-1	TGTGCCAGCAGCTTATCGCGGCAGGGGAACACTGAAGCTTTCTTT	CASSLSRQGNTEAFF
TRBV4-2	few	.	TRBJ2-1	TGTGCCAGCAGCCAAGAGGAGGGCTACAATGAGCAGTTCTTC	CASSQEEGYNEQFF
TRBV2	.	.	TRBJ2-5	TGTGCCAGCACCCAAAGGGGGGGAGCGTATAGGCAAGAGACCCAGTACTTC	CASTQRGGAYRQETQYF
TRBV28	.	.	TRBJ2-3	TGTGCCAGCAGTTTTGGGCGGAGCCTGGAGTATTTT	CASSFGRSLEYF
TRBV28	.	.	TRBJ2-5	TGTGCCAGCATCCGGGGGCCGGAGACCCAGTACTTC	CASIRGPETQYF